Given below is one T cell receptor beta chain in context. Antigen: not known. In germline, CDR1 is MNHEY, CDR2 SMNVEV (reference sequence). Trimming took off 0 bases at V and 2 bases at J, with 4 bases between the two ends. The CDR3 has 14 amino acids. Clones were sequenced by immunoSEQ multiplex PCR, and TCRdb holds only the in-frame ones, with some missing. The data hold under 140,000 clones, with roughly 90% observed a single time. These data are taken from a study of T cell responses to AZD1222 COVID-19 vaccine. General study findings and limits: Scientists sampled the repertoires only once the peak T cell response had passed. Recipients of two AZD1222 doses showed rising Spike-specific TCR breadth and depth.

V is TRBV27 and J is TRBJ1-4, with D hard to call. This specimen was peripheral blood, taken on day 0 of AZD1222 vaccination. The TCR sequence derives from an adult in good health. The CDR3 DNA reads TGTGCCAGCAGTTTATCAGGGACTAATGAAAAACTGTTTTTT. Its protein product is CASSLSGTNEKLFF.